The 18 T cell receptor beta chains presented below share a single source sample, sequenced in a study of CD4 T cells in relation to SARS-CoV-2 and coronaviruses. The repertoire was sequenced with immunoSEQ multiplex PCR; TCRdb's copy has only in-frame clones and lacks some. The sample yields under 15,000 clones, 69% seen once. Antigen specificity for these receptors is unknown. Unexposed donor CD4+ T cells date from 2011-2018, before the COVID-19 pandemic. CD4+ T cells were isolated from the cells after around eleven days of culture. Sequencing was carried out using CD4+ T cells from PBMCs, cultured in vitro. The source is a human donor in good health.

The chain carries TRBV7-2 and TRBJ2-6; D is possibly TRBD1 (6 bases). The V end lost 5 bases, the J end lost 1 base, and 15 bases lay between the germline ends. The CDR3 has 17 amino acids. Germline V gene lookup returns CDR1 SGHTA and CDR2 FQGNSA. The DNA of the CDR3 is TGTGCCAGCAGCCCACGTGACGGACAGTCTGGGGCCAACGTCCTGACTTTC. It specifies CASSPRDGQSGANVLTF.

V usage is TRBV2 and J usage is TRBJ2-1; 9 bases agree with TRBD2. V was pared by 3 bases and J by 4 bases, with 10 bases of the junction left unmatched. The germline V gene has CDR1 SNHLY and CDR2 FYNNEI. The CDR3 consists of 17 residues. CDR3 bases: TGTGCCAGCAGTGACGTAAGACTAGCGGCTGGGTACAATGAGCAGTTCTTC. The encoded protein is CASSDVRLAAGYNEQFF.

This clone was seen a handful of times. CDR3 bases: TGTGCCAGCATAAAGCCTGCCGCTAATGAAAAACTGTTTTTT. Its protein is CASIKPAANEKLFF. V and J are TRBV28 and TRBJ1-4; D is ambiguous. This CDR3 is 14 amino acids long. Germline V gene sequence: CDR1 MDHEN, CDR2 SYDVKM. Trimming cost V 7 bases and J 3 bases, with 12 bases left between them.

The CDR3 loop is CASSLQGAEGYTF. The CDR3 nucleotides read TGTGCCAGCAGCCTACAGGGGGCGGAGGGCTACACCTTC. The chain recombines TRBV7-9 with TRBJ1-2; the match to TRBD1 covers 9 bases. V shed 5 bases and J 8 bases; nucleotides not matched to a gene: 6. The CDR3 covers 13 residues. CDR1 and CDR2 from the germline V gene are SEHNR and FQNEAQ (reference sequence).

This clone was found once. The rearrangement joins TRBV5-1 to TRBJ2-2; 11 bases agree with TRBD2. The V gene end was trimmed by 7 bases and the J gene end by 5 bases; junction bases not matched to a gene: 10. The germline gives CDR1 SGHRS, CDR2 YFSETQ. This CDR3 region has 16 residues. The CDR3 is CASGLGLAGETGELFF. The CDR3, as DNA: TGCGCCAGCGGGTTAGGACTAGCGGGTGAGACCGGGGAGCTGTTTTTT. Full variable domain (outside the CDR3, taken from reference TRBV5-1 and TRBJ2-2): KAGVTQTPRYLIKTRGQQVTLSCSPISGHRSVSWYQQTPGQGLQFLFEYFSETQRNKGNFPGRFSGRQFSNSRSEMNVSTLELGDSALYLCASGLGLAGETGELFFGEGSRLTVL.

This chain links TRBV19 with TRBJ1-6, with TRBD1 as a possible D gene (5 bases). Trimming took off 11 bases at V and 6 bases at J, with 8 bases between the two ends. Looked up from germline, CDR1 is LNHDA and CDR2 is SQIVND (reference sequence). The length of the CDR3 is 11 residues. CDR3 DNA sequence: TGTGCCTCTAGGGGTAATTCACCCCTCCACTTT. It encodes CASRGNSPLHF. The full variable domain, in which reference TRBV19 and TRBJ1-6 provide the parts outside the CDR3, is DGGITQSPKYLFRKEGQNVTLSCEQNLNHDAMYWYRQDPGQGLRLIYYSQIVNDFQKGDIAEGYSVSREKKESFPLTVTSAQKNPTAFYLCASRGNSPLHFGNGTRLTVT.

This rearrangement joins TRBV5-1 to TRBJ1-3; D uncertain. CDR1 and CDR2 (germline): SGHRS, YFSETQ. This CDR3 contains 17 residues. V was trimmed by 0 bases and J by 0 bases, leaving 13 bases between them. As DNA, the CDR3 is TGCGCCAGCAGCTTGGCCTCGGCAGGAAGCTCTGGAAACACCATATATTTT. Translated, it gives CASSLASAGSSGNTIYF.

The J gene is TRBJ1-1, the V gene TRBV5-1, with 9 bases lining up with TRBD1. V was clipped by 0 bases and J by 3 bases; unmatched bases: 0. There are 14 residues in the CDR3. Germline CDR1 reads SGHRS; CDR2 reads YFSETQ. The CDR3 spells CASSLGTGDTEAFF. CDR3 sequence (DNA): TGCGCCAGCAGCTTGGGGACAGGGGACACTGAAGCTTTCTTT.

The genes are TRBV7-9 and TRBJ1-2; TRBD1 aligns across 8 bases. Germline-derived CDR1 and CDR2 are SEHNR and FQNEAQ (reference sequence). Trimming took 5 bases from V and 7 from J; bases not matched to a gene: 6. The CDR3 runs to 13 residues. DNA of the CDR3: TGTGCCAGCAGCGGACAGGGAGTTGGTGGCTACACCTTC. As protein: CASSGQGVGGYTF.

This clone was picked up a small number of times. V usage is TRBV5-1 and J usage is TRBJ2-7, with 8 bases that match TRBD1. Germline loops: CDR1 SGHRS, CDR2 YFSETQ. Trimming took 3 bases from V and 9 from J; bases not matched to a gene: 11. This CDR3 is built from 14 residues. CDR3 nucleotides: TGCGCCAGCAGCTCCGGGACAGGATACGTTCGGCAGTACTTC. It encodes CASSSGTGYVRQYF.

This chain's CDR3 is CAWSGTVPIATQYF. In DNA form, the CDR3 reads TGTGCCTGGAGTGGAACGGTGCCCATCGCAACCCAGTACTTC. The V call is TRBV30, the J call TRBJ2-5, with D hard to call. CDR1 GTSNPN and CDR2 SVGIG come from the germline V gene (reference sequence). This CDR3 is built from 14 residues. Trimming cost V 1 base and J 8 bases, with 17 bases left between them.

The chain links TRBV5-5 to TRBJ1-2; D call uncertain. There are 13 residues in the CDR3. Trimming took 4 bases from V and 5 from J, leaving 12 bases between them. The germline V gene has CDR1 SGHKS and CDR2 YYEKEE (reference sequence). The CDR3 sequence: CASSQNSGYGYTF. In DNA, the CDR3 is TGTGCCAGCAGCCAGAACAGTGGATATGGCTACACCTTC.

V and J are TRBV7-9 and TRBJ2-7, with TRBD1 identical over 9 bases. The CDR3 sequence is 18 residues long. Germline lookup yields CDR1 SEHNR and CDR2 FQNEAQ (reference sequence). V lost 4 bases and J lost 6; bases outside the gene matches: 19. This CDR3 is CASSYGTGRETEPGEQYF. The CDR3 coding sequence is TGTGCCAGCAGCTACGGGACAGGGAGAGAGACGGAGCCGGGCGAGCAGTACTTC. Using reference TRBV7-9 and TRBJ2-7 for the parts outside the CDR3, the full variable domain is DTGVSQNPRHKITKRGQNVTFRCDPISEHNRLYWYRQTLGQGPEFLTYFQNEAQLEKSRLLSDRFSAERPKGSFSTLEIQRTEQGDSAMYLCASSYGTGRETEPGEQYFGPGTRLTVT.

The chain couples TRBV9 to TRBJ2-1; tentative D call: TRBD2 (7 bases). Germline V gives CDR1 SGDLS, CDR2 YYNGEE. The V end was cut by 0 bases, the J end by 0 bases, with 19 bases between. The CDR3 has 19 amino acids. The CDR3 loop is CASSVGRGAGAVSYNEQFF. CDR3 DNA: TGTGCCAGCAGCGTAGGTCGGGGGGCAGGAGCGGTCTCCTACAATGAGCAGTTCTTC.

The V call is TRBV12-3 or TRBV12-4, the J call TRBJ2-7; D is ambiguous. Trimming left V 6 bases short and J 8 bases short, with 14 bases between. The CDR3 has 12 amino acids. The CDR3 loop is CASSPAPPQQYF. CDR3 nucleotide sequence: TGTGCCAGCAGCCCGGCCCCGCCGCAGCAGTACTTC.

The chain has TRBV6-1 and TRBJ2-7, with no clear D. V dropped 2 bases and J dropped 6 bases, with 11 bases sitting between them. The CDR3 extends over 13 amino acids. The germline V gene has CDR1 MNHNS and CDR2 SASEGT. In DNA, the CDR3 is TGTGCCAGCAGTGAAAAGGAACCGGGCGAGCAGTACTTC. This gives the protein CASSEKEPGEQYF.

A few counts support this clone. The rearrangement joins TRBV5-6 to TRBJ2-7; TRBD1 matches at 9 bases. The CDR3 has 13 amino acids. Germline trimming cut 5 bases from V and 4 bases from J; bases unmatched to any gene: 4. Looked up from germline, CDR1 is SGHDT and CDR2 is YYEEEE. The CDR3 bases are TGTGCCAGCAGTTGGACAGGGGTATACGAGCAGTACTTC. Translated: CASSWTGVYEQYF.

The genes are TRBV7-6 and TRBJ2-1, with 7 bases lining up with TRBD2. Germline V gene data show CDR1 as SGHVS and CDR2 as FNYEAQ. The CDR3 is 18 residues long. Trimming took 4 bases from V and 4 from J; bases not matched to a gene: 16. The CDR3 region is CASSSRERLATRYNEQFF. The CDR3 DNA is TGTGCCAGCAGCTCACGAGAAAGACTAGCCACTCGTTACAATGAGCAGTTCTTC.